Below, 20 T cell receptor beta chains from the same sample are listed, as sequenced in a study of T-cell memory formation after mild COVID-19. MiXCR, run by TCRdb on the 5' RACE reads, gives a single entry per CDR3 protein. The sample contains fewer than 150,000 distinct CDR3 sequences, approximately 22% of which appear only once. The material sequenced was PBMCs or a T cell subset sorted from them (not recorded which). Receptors originate from a man aged 18 to 30 who had mild COVID-19 (a few samples of this study predate the infection). Cell type and time point are not known.

The rearrangement links TRBV7-2 to TRBJ2-1; 10 bases map to TRBD2. This CDR3 contains 15 residues. Germline V CDR1 and CDR2: SGHTA, FQGNSA. V lost 7 bases to trimming and J lost 9 bases; unmatched junction nucleotides: 12. CDR3 bases: TGTGCCAGCACTCCGGTCCCAGCGGGGGGGGGTGAGCAGTTCTTC. It yields the protein CASTPVPAGGGEQFF.

The rearrangement links TRBV7-6 to TRBJ2-7; D is perhaps TRBD1 (5 bases). Germline assignment: CDR1 SGHVS and CDR2 FNYEAQ. CDR3 length equals 14 residues. Trimming cost V 5 bases and J 3 bases, with 14 bases left between them. The CDR3 loop is CASSLNRLDYEQYF. The CDR3 bases are TGTGCCAGCAGCCTGAACAGGCTAGACTACGAGCAGTACTTC.

A few counts support this clonotype. This chain joins TRBV3-1 and TRBJ2-1; TRBD1 matches 7 bases. CDR3 length: 16 amino acids. V was pared by 4 bases and J by 1 base, with 7 bases of the junction left unmatched. Germline lookup yields CDR1 LGHDT and CDR2 YNNKEL (reference sequence). The CDR3 region is CASSPLTGPSYNEQFF. The CDR3 DNA reads as TGTGCCAGCAGCCCCTTGACAGGGCCTTCCTACAATGAGCAGTTCTTC.

J is TRBJ2-2 and V is TRBV27; TRBD2 is a possible D gene (5 bases). This CDR3 has 11 residues. The germline V gene encodes CDR1 MNHEY and CDR2 SMNVEV (reference sequence). V lost 11 bases and J 7 bases, leaving 11 bases between the germline ends. CDR3 nucleotides: TGTGCCGTAGGAGAGGGCGGGGAGCTGTTTTTT. Translated: CAVGEGGELFF.

This clonotype has more than one count but fewer than ten. The CDR3 sequence is CASSPVARTTDTQYF. CDR3 DNA: TGTGCCAGCAGCCCCGTCGCGCGAACAACAGATACGCAGTATTTT. V usage is TRBV7-9 and J usage is TRBJ2-3; unclear D gene. V lost 5 bases, J lost 3 bases, and 15 bases lay in between. The CDR3 sequence is 15 residues long. Germline CDR1 SEHNR, CDR2 FQNEAQ (reference sequence).

This chain uses TRBV7-2 with TRBJ1-1, with a weak D call TRBD1 (5 bases). CDR3 length: 15 residues. Trimming removed 5 bases at V and 5 bases at J, with 18 bases between. CDR1 SGHTA and CDR2 FQGNSA come from the germline V gene. The CDR3 nucleotides are TGTGCCAGCAGCAAAGTTCGGGGCGCTGGGACTGAAGCTTTCTTT. It is translated as CASSKVRGAGTEAFF.

This clonotype has only a few counts. The genes are TRBV11-2 and TRBJ2-7; the match to TRBD2 covers 8 bases. This CDR3 is built from 13 residues. V shed 4 bases and J 6 bases; nucleotides not matched to a gene: 5. Germline loops: CDR1 SGHAT, CDR2 FQNNGV. The CDR3 here is CASSSGTRVEQYV. CDR3 bases: TGTGCCAGCAGCTCCGGGACTAGGGTCGAGCAGTACGTC.

In this sample, this clonotype turned up a few times. J is TRBJ2-1 and V is TRBV12-3 or TRBV12-4; 8 bases are a match to TRBD1. The CDR3 loop spans 15 amino acids. The V and J ends lost 7 bases and 3 bases, in that order; junction bases with no gene match: 8. This chain's CDR3 is CASKAGGAFYNEQFF. CDR3 sequence (DNA): TGTGCCAGCAAGGCAGGGGGCGCGTTCTACAATGAGCAGTTCTTC.

In this sample, this clonotype turned up a few times. The J gene is TRBJ2-2, the V gene TRBV7-9; D gene ambiguous. Germline values: CDR1 SEHNR, CDR2 FQNEAQ (reference sequence). Deletions cut 2 bases from V and 3 bases from J, with 10 bases between. This CDR3 region has 15 residues. CDR3 DNA: TGTGCCAGCAGCTTAACTACTCGGGACACCGGGGAGCTGTTTTTT. It encodes CASSLTTRDTGELFF.

In nucleotides, the CDR3 is TGTGCCAGCAGTTTATCCCAGGGGGTTGGGGTGGCAGATACGCAGTATTTT. Protein sequence: CASSLSQGVGVADTQYF. The rearrangement joins TRBV6-6 to TRBJ2-3; 7 bases are shared with TRBD1. V was pared by 4 bases and J by 4 bases, with 14 bases of the junction left unmatched. The CDR3 runs 17 residues. The V gene's germline CDR1 is MNHNY and CDR2 SVGAGI (reference sequence).

This chain joins TRBV29-1 and TRBJ1-2; a weak D match, TRBD1 (5 bases). Germline assignment: CDR1 SQVTM and CDR2 ANQGSEA. The CDR3 spans 13 residues. V shed 4 bases and J shed 4 bases, with 13 bases lying between them. The CDR3 DNA is TGCAGCGTTGTCGAGGGGTGGGTCTATGGCTACACCTTC. Translating gives CSVVEGWVYGYTF.

The chain couples TRBV27 to TRBJ2-4, with D perhaps matching TRBD1 (6 bases). The CDR3 contains 14 residues. CDR1 is MNHEY, CDR2 SMNVEV, per germline (reference sequence). Trimming left V 5 bases short and J 2 bases short, with 10 bases between. CDR3 region: CASSSTGPKNIQYF. As DNA, the CDR3 is TGTGCCAGCAGTAGTACAGGGCCCAAAAACATTCAGTACTTC.

The chain is built from TRBV15 and TRBJ2-7; D gene ambiguous. V was cut by 0 bases and J by 5 bases, with 8 bases left in between. The CDR3 has 13 residues. Germline V gene sequence: CDR1 LNHNV, CDR2 YYDKDF (reference sequence). The CDR3 is CATSRDLPDEQYF. The CDR3 bases are TGTGCCACCAGCAGAGATCTGCCCGACGAGCAGTACTTC.

The rearrangement links TRBV24-1 to TRBJ1-1, with TRBD1 identical over 8 bases. This CDR3 has 13 amino acids. From germline, CDR1 is KGHDR and CDR2 SFDVKD. V lost 11 bases and J lost 1; bases outside the gene matches: 5. The CDR3 coding sequence is TGTGCCATCTTGGACAGGGCGAACACTGAAGCTTTCTTT. Its protein product is CAILDRANTEAFF.

The rearrangement links TRBV4-3 to TRBJ2-1; TRBD2 matches at 9 bases. Trimming took 0 bases from V and 7 from J; bases not matched to a gene: 7. The germline CDR1 and CDR2 sequences are LGHNA and YSLEER. CDR3 length: 16 amino acids. The CDR3 DNA sequence: TGCGCCAGCAGCCAAGATATTGGCGGGGGGGCTAATGAGCAGTTCTTC. Protein product: CASSQDIGGGANEQFF.

There are a few counts of this clonotype. The chain links TRBV18 to TRBJ2-2; D is possibly TRBD1 (5 bases). Per the germline V gene, CDR1 is KGHSH and CDR2 is LQKENI. This CDR3 comprises 15 residues. Trimming took 2 bases from V and 1 from J, leaving 8 bases between them. CDR3 sequence: CASSPDRMNTGELFF. CDR3 sequence (DNA): TGTGCCAGCTCACCAGACAGAATGAACACCGGGGAGCTGTTTTTT.

This clonotype was seen only a few times. This chain connects TRBV15 to TRBJ2-4; D is possibly TRBD2 (6 bases). The V and J ends lost 3 bases and 9 bases respectively, with 24 bases between them. The CDR3 has 17 amino acids. In germline, CDR1 is LNHNV, CDR2 YYDKDF (reference sequence). The CDR3 region is CATSSPLGGPGGGIQYF. In nucleotides, the CDR3 is TGTGCCACCAGCAGTCCTCTCGGGGGACCGGGTGGGGGCATTCAGTACTTC.

The rearrangement uses TRBV7-8 and TRBJ2-3; D not certain. The CDR3 has 16 residues. Trimming took 5 bases from V and 1 from J, leaving 16 bases between them. The germline V gene has CDR1 SGHVS and CDR2 FQNEAQ. Here the CDR3 reads CASSPKRVFGTDTQYF. CDR3 bases: TGTGCCAGCAGCCCAAAAAGGGTTTTCGGCACAGATACGCAGTATTTT.

The chain joins TRBV2 to TRBJ2-1; the D gene is possibly TRBD2 (5 bases). This CDR3 is built from 14 residues. CDR1 is SNHLY and CDR2 is FYNNEI in the germline V gene. Trimming removed 6 bases from V and 1 base from J, with 10 bases in between. Written as DNA, the CDR3 is TGTGCCAGCAGACCTAGAGGGTCCTACAATGAGCAGTTCTTC. Translating gives CASRPRGSYNEQFF.

This clonotype appeared a few times. The chain joins TRBV12-3 or TRBV12-4 to TRBJ1-1, with D perhaps TRBD1 (5 bases). The germline V and J ends were trimmed by 3 bases and 7 bases, with 6 bases remaining between them. This CDR3 comprises 11 residues. The CDR3 here is CASSLGVEAFF. The CDR3 nucleotides are TGTGCCAGCAGTTTGGGGGTTGAAGCTTTCTTT.